The rows below give T cell receptor beta chains drawn from one sample of a study of blood T cell repertoires in COVID-19. The table came from immunoSEQ multiplex PCR; TCRdb's copy has only in-frame clones and leaves some out. Of around 250,000 clones listed, 85% to 90% are singletons. The specimen was peripheral blood. The receptors were gathered from a woman between 65 and 79 years old with active or convalescent COVID-19. CDR3s include the opening cysteine and the closing phenylalanine or tryptophan. Fields, in order: clone size, V gene, D gene, J gene, CDR3 DNA, CDR3 protein. A D gene is named only where the DNA matches it firmly. Expanded clones get a size class; other rows say once, few or many, or leave the size out.

clone size: NA
V gene: TRBV7-2
D gene: NA
J gene: TRBJ1-3
CDR3 DNA: TGTGCCAGCAGCTTAGGCCAGGGTGGGGGAAACACCATATATTTT
CDR3 protein: CASSLGQGGGNTIYF

clone size: NA
V gene: TRBV5-5
D gene: TRBD1
J gene: TRBJ2-7
CDR3 DNA: TGTGCCAGCAGCCCCCCCCCGACAGGGAATCAATACGAGCAGTACTTC
CDR3 protein: CASSPPPTGNQYEQYF

clone size: NA
V gene: TRBV18
D gene: TRBD1
J gene: TRBJ1-2
CDR3 DNA: TGTGCCAGCTCACCCAACCAGGGACAGGGGAACTATGGCTACACCTTC
CDR3 protein: CASSPNQGQGNYGYTF

clone size: once
V gene: TRBV7-9
D gene: NA
J gene: TRBJ2-7
CDR3 DNA: TGTGCCAGCAGTTCAGGACAGCGCTACGAGCAGTACTTC
CDR3 protein: CASSSGQRYEQYF

clone size: NA
V gene: TRBV2
D gene: TRBD1
J gene: TRBJ1-5
CDR3 DNA: TGTGCCAGTCAAACCGGGACACAGGGGAATCAGCCCCAGCATTTT
CDR3 protein: CASQTGTQGNQPQHF

clone size: few
V gene: TRBV11-3
D gene: TRBD1
J gene: TRBJ2-2
CDR3 DNA: TGTGCCAGCAGCATGGACAGGGTGACCGGGGAGCTGTTTTTT
CDR3 protein: CASSMDRVTGELFF

clone size: NA
V gene: TRBV4-1
D gene: TRBD1
J gene: TRBJ1-2
CDR3 DNA: TGCGCCAGCAGCCAGACAGACAGGGGGTCCTATGGCTACACCTTC
CDR3 protein: CASSQTDRGSYGYTF

clone size: NA
V gene: TRBV7-2
D gene: TRBD1
J gene: TRBJ2-1
CDR3 DNA: TGTGCCAGCAGCTCTACAGGGGGCATCGTCCACAATGAGCAGTTCTTC
CDR3 protein: CASSSTGGIVHNEQFF

clone size: NA
V gene: TRBV7-9
D gene: NA
J gene: TRBJ1-1
CDR3 DNA: TGTGCCAGCAGCCATCCAACAGTGAACACTGAAGCTTTCTTT
CDR3 protein: CASSHPTVNTEAFF

clone size: NA
V gene: TRBV29-1
D gene: TRBD1
J gene: TRBJ2-2
CDR3 DNA: TGCAGCGGCAAGACAGGGGAATCCGGGGAGCTGTTTTTT
CDR3 protein: CSGKTGESGELFF

clone size: few
V gene: TRBV6-5
D gene: NA
J gene: TRBJ1-5
CDR3 DNA: TGTGCCAGCAGTTTCCAGGGATATGGGCAGCCCCAGCATTTT
CDR3 protein: CASSFQGYGQPQHF

clone size: NA
V gene: TRBV6-6
D gene: NA
J gene: TRBJ1-2
CDR3 DNA: TGTGCCAGCAGGCTACAGGGTGAAGATGGCTACACCTTC
CDR3 protein: CASRLQGEDGYTF

clone size: NA
V gene: TRBV3-1/TRBV3-2
D gene: NA
J gene: TRBJ2-3
CDR3 DNA: TGTGCCAGCAGCCCGATCCTCGGACAGCACGACACAGATACGCAGTATTTT
CDR3 protein: CASSPILGQHDTDTQYF

clone size: NA
V gene: TRBV29-1
D gene: NA
J gene: TRBJ1-1
CDR3 DNA: TGCAGCACGAGCTACACTGAAGCTTTCTTT
CDR3 protein: CSTSYTEAFF

clone size: once
V gene: TRBV16
D gene: NA
J gene: TRBJ2-5
CDR3 DNA: TGTGCCAGCAGCAAAGGGGTACTCCAAGAGACCCAGTACTTC
CDR3 protein: CASSKGVLQETQYF

clone size: once
V gene: TRBV24-1
D gene: NA
J gene: TRBJ1-2
CDR3 DNA: TGTGCCACCAGTGATAGAACTCGGGGCTACACCTTC
CDR3 protein: CATSDRTRGYTF

clone size: NA
V gene: TRBV15
D gene: NA
J gene: TRBJ1-2
CDR3 DNA: TGTGCCACCAGCACCCGTTGGAAGGGGCGTATTGGTGCGGACTATGGCTACACCTTC
CDR3 protein: CATSTRWKGRIGADYGYTF

clone size: NA
V gene: TRBV19
D gene: NA
J gene: TRBJ1-2
CDR3 DNA: TGTGCCAGTACCTCCGGCAGGGCTAACTATGGCTACACCTTC
CDR3 protein: CASTSGRANYGYTF

clone size: NA
V gene: TRBV6-5
D gene: NA
J gene: TRBJ1-2
CDR3 DNA: TGTGCCAGCAGAACCCGGGGTATCACTAACTATGGCTACACCTTC
CDR3 protein: CASRTRGITNYGYTF

clone size: NA
V gene: TRBV6-2/TRBV6-3
D gene: NA
J gene: TRBJ1-1
CDR3 DNA: TGTGCCAGCAGCACCGACCCGACTGGCACTGAAGCTTTCTTT
CDR3 protein: CASSTDPTGTEAFF

clone size: NA
V gene: TRBV6-2/TRBV6-3
D gene: TRBD1
J gene: TRBJ1-5
CDR3 DNA: TGTGCCAGCAGTTACCGGGACAGGCCGCCGGGCAATCAGCCCCAGCATTTT
CDR3 protein: CASSYRDRPPGNQPQHF

clone size: few
V gene: TRBV6-5
D gene: NA
J gene: TRBJ2-5
CDR3 DNA: TGTGCCAGCTGCGCGCAGGTTGGGACCCAGTACTTC
CDR3 protein: CASCAQVGTQYF

clone size: few
V gene: TRBV7-2
D gene: NA
J gene: TRBJ1-3
CDR3 DNA: TGTGCCAGCAGCTTAATAAGACAGGCAGGCTCTGGAAACACCATATATTTT
CDR3 protein: CASSLIRQAGSGNTIYF

clone size: NA
V gene: TRBV6-5
D gene: TRBD2
J gene: TRBJ2-3
CDR3 DNA: TGTGCCAGCAGTTTCCGCGGGGGAAGCACAGATACGCAGTATTTT
CDR3 protein: CASSFRGGSTDTQYF

clone size: few
V gene: TRBV5-6
D gene: NA
J gene: TRBJ2-7
CDR3 DNA: TGTGCCAGCATGAGTTTGAGGAGGTACGAGCAGTACTTC
CDR3 protein: CASMSLRRYEQYF

clone size: NA
V gene: TRBV20-1
D gene: TRBD2
J gene: TRBJ2-3
CDR3 DNA: TGCAGTGCTAGTCGGGTCTTTAGCGGGGGCCAAGGGGATACGCAGTATTTT
CDR3 protein: CSASRVFSGGQGDTQYF

clone size: few
V gene: TRBV6-5
D gene: NA
J gene: TRBJ1-6
CDR3 DNA: TGTGCCAGCCGCTCAGGGTTGGGTTCACCCCTCCACTTT
CDR3 protein: CASRSGLGSPLHF

clone size: once
V gene: TRBV19
D gene: TRBD1
J gene: TRBJ2-3
CDR3 DNA: TGTGCCAGTAGTATGCGGGCGCAGGGGGCGGTAGATACGCAGTATTTT
CDR3 protein: CASSMRAQGAVDTQYF

clone size: NA
V gene: TRBV27
D gene: NA
J gene: TRBJ1-5
CDR3 DNA: TGTGCCAGCAGTCCAGGGATTAGCAATCAGCCCCAGCATTTT
CDR3 protein: CASSPGISNQPQHF

clone size: NA
V gene: TRBV24-1
D gene: NA
J gene: TRBJ2-3
CDR3 DNA: TGTGCCACCAAAGGGCGTCAGGGGACAGATACGCAGTATTTT
CDR3 protein: CATKGRQGTDTQYF

clone size: NA
V gene: TRBV11-2
D gene: NA
J gene: TRBJ1-1
CDR3 DNA: TGTGCCAGCAGCTTAGATCCGGGTTTGGGGAACACTGAAGCTTTCTTT
CDR3 protein: CASSLDPGLGNTEAFF

clone size: NA
V gene: TRBV19
D gene: TRBD1
J gene: TRBJ1-2
CDR3 DNA: TGTGCCAGTAGGGGACAGCGTGGCTACACCTTC
CDR3 protein: CASRGQRGYTF

clone size: once
V gene: TRBV5-6
D gene: NA
J gene: TRBJ2-7
CDR3 DNA: TGTGCCAGCAGCCCCAACGCCCCAGGGGAGTTATCCTACGAGCAGTACTTC
CDR3 protein: CASSPNAPGELSYEQYF

clone size: NA
V gene: TRBV10-3
D gene: NA
J gene: TRBJ1-6
CDR3 DNA: TGTGCCACCTTGGCCGAGGGGGGGAGGAATTCACCCCTCCACTTT
CDR3 protein: CATLAEGGRNSPLHF

clone size: few
V gene: TRBV7-9
D gene: TRBD2
J gene: TRBJ2-5
CDR3 DNA: TGTGCCAGCAGATTAGGAACGGGGGGGCAAGAGACCCAGTACTTC
CDR3 protein: CASRLGTGGQETQYF

clone size: few
V gene: TRBV2
D gene: NA
J gene: TRBJ1-5
CDR3 DNA: TGTGCCAGCACTTCGGACAGTTATAGCAATCAGCCCCAGCATTTT
CDR3 protein: CASTSDSYSNQPQHF

clone size: NA
V gene: TRBV11-2
D gene: TRBD2
J gene: TRBJ2-1
CDR3 DNA: TGTGCCAGCAGCCCACGGGGGGGACTAGCGGGGCTCTCCTACAATGAGCAGTTCTTC
CDR3 protein: CASSPRGGLAGLSYNEQFF

clone size: NA
V gene: TRBV18
D gene: NA
J gene: TRBJ2-7
CDR3 DNA: TGTGCCAGCTCACCTACCAACCCCCTTATAGCCTACGAGCAGTACTTC
CDR3 protein: CASSPTNPLIAYEQYF

clone size: NA
V gene: TRBV19
D gene: TRBD1
J gene: TRBJ1-6
CDR3 DNA: TGTGCCAGTAGTGAGGTACAGGGGGAATCACCCCTCCACTTT
CDR3 protein: CASSEVQGESPLHF

clone size: once
V gene: TRBV7-2
D gene: NA
J gene: TRBJ2-4
CDR3 DNA: TGTGCCAGCAGCCCTCAGATCCAGGGAACCATTCAGTACTTC
CDR3 protein: CASSPQIQGTIQYF

clone size: NA
V gene: TRBV24-1
D gene: NA
J gene: TRBJ1-2
CDR3 DNA: TGTGCCACCAGTGAGAGGGCTGACTATGGCTACACCTTC
CDR3 protein: CATSERADYGYTF

clone size: NA
V gene: TRBV7-8
D gene: NA
J gene: TRBJ2-7
CDR3 DNA: TGTGCCAGCAGCTTAGGGCAGGCCCCCTACGAGCAGTACTTC
CDR3 protein: CASSLGQAPYEQYF

clone size: NA
V gene: TRBV5-1
D gene: TRBD1
J gene: TRBJ2-5
CDR3 DNA: TGCGCCAGCAATCCGGGACAGGGGGCAGAGACCCAGTACTTC
CDR3 protein: CASNPGQGAETQYF

clone size: NA
V gene: TRBV21-1
D gene: NA
J gene: TRBJ2-2
CDR3 DNA: TGTGCCAGCAGCTGGCGGGACCCCGAAGGGGCCGGGGAGCTGTTTTTT
CDR3 protein: CASSWRDPEGAGELFF

clone size: NA
V gene: TRBV11-2
D gene: NA
J gene: TRBJ2-2
CDR3 DNA: TGTGCCAGCAGCTATAGGACAGTAGCGAACACCGGGGAGCTGTTTTTT
CDR3 protein: CASSYRTVANTGELFF

clone size: NA
V gene: TRBV6-5
D gene: NA
J gene: TRBJ1-4
CDR3 DNA: TGTGCCAGCAGTTACTCTGGGACACAGGATGAAAAACTGTTTTTT
CDR3 protein: CASSYSGTQDEKLFF

clone size: NA
V gene: TRBV7-8
D gene: TRBD1
J gene: TRBJ1-6
CDR3 DNA: TGTGCCAGCAGCCCTACCTCGGGACAGGGGTTTTCACCCCTCCACTTT
CDR3 protein: CASSPTSGQGFSPLHF

clone size: NA
V gene: TRBV19
D gene: NA
J gene: TRBJ1-4
CDR3 DNA: TGTGCCAGCCACAGGGTAGAAGATGAAAAACTGTTTTTT
CDR3 protein: CASHRVEDEKLFF

clone size: NA
V gene: TRBV2
D gene: NA
J gene: TRBJ2-3
CDR3 DNA: TGTGCCAGCACGGGGGCAGATACGCAGTATTTT
CDR3 protein: CASTGADTQYF

clone size: NA
V gene: TRBV15
D gene: TRBD1
J gene: TRBJ2-7
CDR3 DNA: TGTGCCACGGGGACAGGGACCTCCTACGAGCAGTACTTC
CDR3 protein: CATGTGTSYEQYF

clone size: NA
V gene: TRBV10-3
D gene: NA
J gene: TRBJ2-3
CDR3 DNA: TGTGCCATCAGGGGCCTTTCCTCTTCAGATACGCAGTATTTT
CDR3 protein: CAIRGLSSSDTQYF

clone size: NA
V gene: TRBV27
D gene: TRBD2
J gene: TRBJ2-2
CDR3 DNA: TGTGCCAGCAAGGTCTCGGGGGGGCAAAACACCGGGGAGCTGTTTTTT
CDR3 protein: CASKVSGGQNTGELFF

clone size: few
V gene: TRBV7-6
D gene: NA
J gene: TRBJ1-3
CDR3 DNA: TGTGCCAGCAGCTTAAATGACAACTCTGGAAACACCATATATTTT
CDR3 protein: CASSLNDNSGNTIYF

clone size: NA
V gene: TRBV11-2
D gene: TRBD1
J gene: TRBJ1-1
CDR3 DNA: TGTGCCAGCAGCTCCCAACAGGGGGCGGTGAACACTGAAGCTTTCTTT
CDR3 protein: CASSSQQGAVNTEAFF

clone size: NA
V gene: TRBV6-6
D gene: NA
J gene: TRBJ1-2
CDR3 DNA: TGTGCCAGCAGTTACTCCCCGGGGGGCTACACCTTC
CDR3 protein: CASSYSPGGYTF